The TCR beta chain described here comes from a study of OX40 agonist ivuxolimab in advanced cancers. Trimming cost V 6 bases and J 3 bases; bases outside gene matches: 2. The CDR3 loop spans 14 amino acids. Germline CDR1 reads MNHEY; CDR2 reads SMNVEV (reference sequence). Profiling relied on immunoSEQ multiplex PCR, and the TCRdb table lists in-frame clones only, not all of them. The sample has 77,000 or so clones; more than 80% are singletons. The input for sequencing was CD4+ or CD8+ T cells sorted from blood, taken in a trial of the OX40 agonist ivuxolimab. V gene TRBV27 combines with J gene TRBJ1-4, with 9 bases matching TRBD1. The TCR comes from an adult with an advanced solid tumor such as melanoma, head and neck, liver or kidney cancer. CDR3 sequence: CASRRTGANEKLFF. DNA for the CDR3: TGTGCCAGCAGACGGACAGGGGCTAATGAAAAACTGTTTTTT.